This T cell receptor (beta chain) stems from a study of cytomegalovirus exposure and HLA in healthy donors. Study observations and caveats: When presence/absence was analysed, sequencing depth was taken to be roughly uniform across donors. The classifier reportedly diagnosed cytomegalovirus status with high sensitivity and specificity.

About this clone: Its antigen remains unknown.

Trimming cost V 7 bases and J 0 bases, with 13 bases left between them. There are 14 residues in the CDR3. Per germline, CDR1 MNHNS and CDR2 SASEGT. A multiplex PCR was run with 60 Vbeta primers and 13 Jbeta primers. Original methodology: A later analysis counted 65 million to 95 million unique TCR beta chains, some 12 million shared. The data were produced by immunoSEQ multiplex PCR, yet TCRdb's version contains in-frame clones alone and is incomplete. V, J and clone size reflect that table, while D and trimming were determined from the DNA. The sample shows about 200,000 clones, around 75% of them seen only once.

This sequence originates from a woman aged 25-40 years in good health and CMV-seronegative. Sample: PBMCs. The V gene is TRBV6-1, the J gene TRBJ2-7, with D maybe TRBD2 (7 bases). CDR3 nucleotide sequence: TGTGCCAGCACCCAAAGGGGGGGCTCCTACGAGCAGTACTTC. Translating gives CASTQRGGSYEQYF.